This TCR beta chain is from a study of T cells expressing NK-cell markers. TCRdb reprocessed the 5' RACE reads; each CDR3 protein has one entry and no DNA is given. The sample table sets out roughly 150,000 distinct CDR3 sequences. The CDR3 loop spans 12 amino acids. Germline assignment: CDR1 MNHEY and CDR2 SMNVEV (reference sequence). Sequencing was done on a sample of blood T cells: a sorted CD56 or NKG2C T cell subset, CD4+ or CD8+ T cells, or bulk PBMC T cells (not recorded which). The chain combines TRBV27 with TRBJ2-7; TCRdb returns TRBD1, unconfirmable since there is no DNA. This sequence originates from a man between 18 and 69 years old in good health. The CDR3 sequence is CASSFPRGREYF.